The 17 T cell receptor beta chains below come from one sample, sequenced in a study of T cells after yellow fever vaccination. Via MiXCR, TCRdb re-called the 5' RACE reads, giving one row per CDR3 protein. The data hold about 250,000 distinct CDR3 sequences, with 3.6% observed a single time. The sequences come from PBMCs, collected 15 days after the yellow fever booster vaccination. Source of these receptors: a young man who received the YFV17D yellow fever vaccine.

The table lists this clonotype with many counts. This rearrangement joins TRBV5-6 to TRBJ1-5; a possible D gene is TRBD1 (5 bases). The CDR3 is made up of 16 amino acids. V was pared by 3 bases and J by 1 base, with 14 bases between. From germline, CDR1 is SGHDT and CDR2 YYEEEE. The CDR3 reads CASSSITGGSNQPQHF. DNA of the CDR3: TGTGCCAGCAGCTCAATAACCGGGGGGAGCAATCAGCCCCAGCATTTT.

This clonotype came up many times. The chain employs TRBV10-3 and TRBJ1-4, with D unclear. V lost 8 bases, J lost 3 bases, and 10 bases lay in between. CDR3 length: 13 amino acids. Germline CDR1 ENHRY, CDR2 SYGVKD. The CDR3 is CAIRTAANEKLFF. CDR3 bases: TGTGCCATCCGGACCGCGGCTAATGAAAAACTGTTTTTT.

This clonotype was seen a few times. The chain combines TRBV19 with TRBJ1-4; D perhaps matches TRBD1 (5 bases). V was cut by 9 bases and J by 8 bases, with 19 bases left in between. CDR3 length: 14 amino acids. Germline CDR1 and CDR2: LNHDA and SQIVND (reference sequence). The CDR3: CASNHGGKSEKLFF. The CDR3, as DNA: TGTGCCAGCAACCACGGGGGGAAAAGCGAAAAACTGTTTTTT.

Ten or more counts support this clonotype. V and J are TRBV6-5 and TRBJ1-2; unclear D gene. The CDR3 totals 14 residues. CDR1 and CDR2 (germline): MNHEY, SVGAGI. Trimming took 7 bases from V and 2 from J, leaving 14 bases between them. The CDR3 nucleotides read TGTGCCAGCACCAAGGACGGACGGAACTATGGCTACACCTTC. This sequence encodes CASTKDGRNYGYTF.

This clonotype appeared many times. The CDR3 DNA is TGTGCCAGCAGCTCCCCGGAGGACAGGATTAGCTACGAGCAGTACTTC. Protein product: CASSSPEDRISYEQYF. The V and J genes are TRBV7-6 and TRBJ2-7; 7 nucleotides match TRBD1. Germline CDR1 reads SGHVS; CDR2 reads FNYEAQ. The CDR3 totals 16 residues. V was clipped by 4 bases and J by 3 bases; unmatched bases: 12. The entire variable domain, with the rest obtained from reference TRBV7-6 and TRBJ2-7, is as follows: GAGVSQSPRYKVTKRGQDVALRCDPISGHVSLYWYRQALGQGPEFLTYFNYEAQQDKSGLPNDRFSAERPEGSISTLTIQRTEQRDSAMYRCASSSPEDRISYEQYFGPGTRLTVT.

This clonotype has ten or more counts. V is TRBV4-3 and J is TRBJ2-1; D may be TRBD2 (6 bases). The CDR3 totals 15 residues. V was clipped by 4 bases and J by 0 bases, with 10 bases between them. Germline V gene lookup returns CDR1 LGHNA and CDR2 YSLEER. As DNA, the CDR3 is TGCGCCAGCAGCCCGGGGACTGCCTCCTACAATGAGCAGTTCTTC. Protein sequence: CASSPGTASYNEQFF.

This clonotype showed up many times. This chain links TRBV5-1 with TRBJ2-3; perhaps D is TRBD1 or TRBD2 (5 bases each). The CDR3 is 16 amino acids. Trimming stripped 4 bases from V and 1 base from J, with 16 bases between. The germline gives CDR1 SGHRS, CDR2 YFSETQ. The CDR3: CASSPGDGGGTDTQYF. The CDR3 coding sequence is TGCGCCAGCAGCCCCGGTGATGGGGGAGGCACAGATACGCAGTATTTT.

At least ten counts were recorded for this clonotype. The chain recombines TRBV4-3 with TRBJ2-3, with TRBD2 matching over 8 bases. This CDR3 region has 16 residues. Unmatched junction bases numbered 6, after V lost 0 bases and J lost 4 bases. Germline values: CDR1 LGHNA, CDR2 YSLEER. The CDR3 region has the DNA TGCGCCAGCAGCCAAGATACTACGCGGGGGGCAGATACGCAGTATTTT. It translates to CASSQDTTRGADTQYF.

This clonotype has a count of ten or more. CDR3 DNA: TGTGCCAGCAGCTCGACCGGACAGGGAGGCAACGAGCAGTACTTC. Its protein is CASSSTGQGGNEQYF. This chain uses TRBV7-2 with TRBJ2-7, with 8 bases aligning to TRBD1. V gave up 4 bases and J gave up 5 bases; unmatched junction bases: 10. The CDR3 totals 15 residues. Germline V gives CDR1 SGHTA, CDR2 FQGNSA.

The table lists this clonotype with many counts. The chain uses TRBV28 and TRBJ2-3; 7 nucleotides align to TRBD1. The CDR3 spans 17 residues. With V trimmed by 7 bases and J by 0 bases, 13 bases remained unmatched. From germline, CDR1 is MDHEN and CDR2 SYDVKM. The CDR3 DNA is TGTGCCAGCACCCCCCCCGGGACGGGACAGAGCACAGATACGCAGTATTTT. Translating it yields CASTPPGTGQSTDTQYF.

At least ten counts were recorded for this clonotype. The chain employs TRBV5-1 and TRBJ2-2, with 9 bases identical to TRBD1. V trimming: 4 bases; J trimming: 0 bases; junction bases outside the gene matches: 4. Germline lookup yields CDR1 SGHRS and CDR2 YFSETQ. The CDR3 consists of 16 residues. The CDR3, as DNA: TGCGCCAGCAGCGAGACAGGGGGGTCGAACACCGGGGAGCTGTTTTTT. It is translated as CASSETGGSNTGELFF.

In the case of this clonotype: This may be a read error: a much more frequent sequence differs by one nucleotide. The rearrangement links TRBV5-8 to TRBJ2-5, with D unclear. Germline CDR1 is SGHTS and CDR2 is YDEGEE. The CDR3 contains 12 residues. The CDR3 here is CSSSLEAGTQYF. In DNA, the CDR3 is TGTTCCAGCAGCTTGGAAGCCGGGACCCAGTACTTC.

This clonotype was recorded a few times. The chain links TRBV6-5 to TRBJ1-6; D not certain. The V and J ends lost 5 bases and 7 bases respectively, with 15 bases between them. This CDR3 has 15 amino acids. Germline values: CDR1 MNHEY, CDR2 SVGAGI. CDR3 in amino acids: CASSPLRADNSPLHF. DNA for the CDR3: TGTGCCAGCAGTCCTCTCCGGGCCGACAATTCACCCCTCCACTTT.

This clonotype has at least ten counts. The rearrangement links TRBV6-1 to TRBJ1-2; 7 bases line up with TRBD1. The CDR3 loop spans 12 amino acids. V lost 8 bases to trimming and J lost 2 bases; unmatched junction nucleotides: 2. Looked up from germline, CDR1 is MNHNS and CDR2 is SASEGT. The CDR3 region is CASPGQNYGYTF. For the CDR3, the DNA is TGTGCCAGCCCGGGACAGAACTATGGCTACACCTTC.

This clonotype came up many times. This rearrangement joins TRBV5-5 to TRBJ2-7; no reliable D call. Germline V CDR1 and CDR2: SGHKS, YYEKEE (reference sequence). V was trimmed by 0 bases and J by 2 bases, leaving 9 bases between them. The CDR3 has 14 amino acids. CDR3 sequence reads: CASSLESVTYEQYF. As DNA, the CDR3 is TGTGCCAGCAGCTTGGAGTCCGTTACCTACGAGCAGTACTTC.

This clonotype has at least ten counts. The chain recombines TRBV20-1 with TRBJ2-7; 10 bases line up with TRBD1. The CDR3 spans 13 residues. After removal of 5 bases from V and 2 bases from J, the junction contained 3 bases not matched to a gene. The germline V gene has CDR1 DFQATT and CDR2 SNEGSKA (reference sequence). The CDR3 protein is CSARQGAAYEQYF. CDR3 DNA: TGCAGTGCTCGACAGGGGGCGGCCTACGAGCAGTACTTC.

Many counts were recorded for this clonotype. CDR3 in DNA: TGTGCCAGCATCGACCGGGACAGCTCCTACGAGCAGTACTTC. As protein: CASIDRDSSYEQYF. The chain carries TRBV6-5 and TRBJ2-7; TRBD1 matches 7 bases. The CDR3 spans 14 residues. The junction had 6 bases not matched to a gene; V was cut back by 7 bases and J by 0 bases. Germline loops: CDR1 MNHEY, CDR2 SVGAGI.